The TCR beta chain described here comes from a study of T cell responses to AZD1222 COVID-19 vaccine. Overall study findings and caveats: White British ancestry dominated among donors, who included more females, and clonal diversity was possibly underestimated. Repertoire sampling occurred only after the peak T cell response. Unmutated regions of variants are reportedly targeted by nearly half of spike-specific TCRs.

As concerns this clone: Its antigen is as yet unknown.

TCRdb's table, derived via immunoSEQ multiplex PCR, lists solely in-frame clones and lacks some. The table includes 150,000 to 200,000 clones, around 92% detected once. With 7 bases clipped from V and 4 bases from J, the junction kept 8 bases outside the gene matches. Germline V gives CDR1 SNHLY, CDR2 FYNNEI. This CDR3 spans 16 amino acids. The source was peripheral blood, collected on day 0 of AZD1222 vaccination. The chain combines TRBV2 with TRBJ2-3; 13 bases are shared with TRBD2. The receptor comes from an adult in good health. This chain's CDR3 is CASTEGLAGVSDTQYF. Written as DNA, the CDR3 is TGTGCCAGCACCGAAGGACTAGCGGGAGTCTCAGATACGCAGTATTTT.